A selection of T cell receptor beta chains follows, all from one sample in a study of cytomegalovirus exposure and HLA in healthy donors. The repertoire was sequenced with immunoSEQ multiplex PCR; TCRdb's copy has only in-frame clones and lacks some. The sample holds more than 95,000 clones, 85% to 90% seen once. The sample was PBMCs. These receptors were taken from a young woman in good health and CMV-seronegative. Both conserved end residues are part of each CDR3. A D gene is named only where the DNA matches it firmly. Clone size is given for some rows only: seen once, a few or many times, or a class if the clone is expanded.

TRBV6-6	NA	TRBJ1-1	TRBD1	TGTGCCGGAAGCGACAGGGTGGCTGAAGCTTTCTTT	CAGSDRVAEAFF
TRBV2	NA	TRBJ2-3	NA	TGTGCCACTCACCGGGACACTACTAGCACAGATACGCAGTATTTT	CATHRDTTSTDTQYF
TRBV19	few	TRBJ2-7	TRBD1	TGTGCCAGTAGTATAAGACAGGGCCCTACCTACGAGCAGTACTTC	CASSIRQGPTYEQYF
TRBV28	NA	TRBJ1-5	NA	TGTGCCAGCAGTGAAACCCTAGGGGCTAGCAATCAGCCCCAGCATTTT	CASSETLGASNQPQHF
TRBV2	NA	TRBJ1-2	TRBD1	TGTGCCAGCAGGGGGGAGAGGACAGGATTCTATGGCTACACCTTC	CASRGERTGFYGYTF
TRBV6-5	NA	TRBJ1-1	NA	TGTGCCAGCAGTTACTCTGCGGCTGGGAACACTGAAGCTTTCTTT	CASSYSAAGNTEAFF
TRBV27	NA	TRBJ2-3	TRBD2	TGTGCCAGCAGTCCAGGGACTAGTGCAGATACGCAGTATTTT	CASSPGTSADTQYF
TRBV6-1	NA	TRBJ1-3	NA	TGTGCCAGCAGTGAAGGACCCGGGAACACCATATATTTT	CASSEGPGNTIYF
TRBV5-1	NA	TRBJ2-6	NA	TGCGCCAGCAGCTTGGGGACACTAAACTCTGGGGCCAACGTCCTGACTTTC	CASSLGTLNSGANVLTF
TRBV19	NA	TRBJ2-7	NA	TGTGCCAGTAGTTCGGGTCGCGGGTACGAGCAGTACTTC	CASSSGRGYEQYF
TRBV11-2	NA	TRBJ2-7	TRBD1	TGTGCCAGCAGCTTGGGGGACAGGGATCCCTCCTACGAGCAGTACTTC	CASSLGDRDPSYEQYF
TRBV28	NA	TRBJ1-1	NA	TGTGCCAGCAGTTTATCAGGGGATCCGACTGAAGCTTTCTTT	CASSLSGDPTEAFF
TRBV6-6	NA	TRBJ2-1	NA	TGTGCCAGCATCGAGCGGGCGAGCTCCTACAATGAGCAGTTCTTC	CASIERASSYNEQFF
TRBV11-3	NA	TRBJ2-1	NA	TGTGCCAGCAGCTTTGCGAATGGGCCGTACAATGAGCAGTTCTTC	CASSFANGPYNEQFF
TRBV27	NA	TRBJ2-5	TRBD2	TGTGCCAGCAGTTCTACACCTCCGGGGGGAAAGACCCAGTACTTC	CASSSTPPGGKTQYF
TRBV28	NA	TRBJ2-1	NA	TGTGCCAGCAGTTCTGGGCAGTCCTACAATGAGCAGTTCTTC	CASSSGQSYNEQFF
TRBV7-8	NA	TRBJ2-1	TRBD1	TGTGCCAGCAGCATTGGGACAGGGGGCAGTGGGGCGGGTAATGAGCAGTTCTTC	CASSIGTGGSGAGNEQFF
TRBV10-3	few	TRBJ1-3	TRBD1	TGTGCCATCGCGCTCGCCCGGCAGGGGGAAGAAAACACCATATATTTT	CAIALARQGEENTIYF
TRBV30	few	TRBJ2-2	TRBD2	TGTGCCTGGGGGAAATTAGGACTAGCGGGAACCGGGGAGCTGTTTTTT	CAWGKLGLAGTGELFF
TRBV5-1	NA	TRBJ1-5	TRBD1	TGCGCCAGCAGCTCGACAGGGGGCCTTCAGCCCCAGCATTTT	CASSSTGGLQPQHF
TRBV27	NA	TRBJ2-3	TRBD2	TGTGCCAGCAGTTTACTAGCGGGGAGCACAGATACGCAGTATTTT	CASSLLAGSTDTQYF
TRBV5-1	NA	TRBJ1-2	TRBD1	TGCGCCAGCAGCCCGGGGACAGCCCATGGCTACACCTTC	CASSPGTAHGYTF
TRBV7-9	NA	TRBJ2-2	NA	TGTGCCAGCAGCTTAAGTCGGGCGGACTCCACCGGGGAGCTGTTTTTT	CASSLSRADSTGELFF
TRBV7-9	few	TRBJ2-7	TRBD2	TGTGCCAGCAGCTTAGCCGGGACTAGCGGCGAGCAGTACTTC	CASSLAGTSGEQYF
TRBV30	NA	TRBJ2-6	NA	TGTGCCTGGAGTTTCGGCTCTGGGGCCAACGTCCTGACTTTC	CAWSFGSGANVLTF
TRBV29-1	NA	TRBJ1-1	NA	TGCAGCGCCATCCAGGGTGAAGGTACTGAAGCTTTCTTT	CSAIQGEGTEAFF
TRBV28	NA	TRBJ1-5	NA	TGTGCCGATGGGGCCAATCAGCCCCAGCATTTT	CADGANQPQHF
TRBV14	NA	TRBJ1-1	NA	TGTGCCAGCAGGGCGACAGGGAACACTGAAGCTTTCTTT	CASRATGNTEAFF
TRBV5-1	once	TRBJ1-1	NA	TGCGCCAGCAGCCGGCAGAGGGACACTGAAGCTTTCTTT	CASSRQRDTEAFF
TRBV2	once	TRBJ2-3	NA	TGTGCCAGCAGTGAAGCTCAGAACAGCCGGAAGACGCAGTATTTT	CASSEAQNSRKTQYF
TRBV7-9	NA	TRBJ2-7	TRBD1	TGTGCCAGCAGCAGGCTTGACAGGGCCTACGAGCAGTACTTC	CASSRLDRAYEQYF
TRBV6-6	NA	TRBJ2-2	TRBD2	TGTGCCAGCAGTTTGTCGGGACTAGCTTCCGGGGAGCTGTTTTTT	CASSLSGLASGELFF
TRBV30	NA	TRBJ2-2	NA	TGTGCCTGGAGTGGGATGTTAGGGGGGGCCGGGGAGCTGTTTTTT	CAWSGMLGGAGELFF
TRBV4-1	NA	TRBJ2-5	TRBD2	TGCGCCAGCAGCCAAGGGGGTTTAGCGGGGGACTTCCGAGAGACCCAGTACTTC	CASSQGGLAGDFRETQYF
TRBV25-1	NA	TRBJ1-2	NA	TGTGCCAGCAGTCAGGGCAGTTCTCAAGGCTACACCTTC	CASSQGSSQGYTF
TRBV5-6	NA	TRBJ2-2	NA	TGTGCCAGCAGCTCCCCTCCCGACAGGAACACCGGGGAGCTGTTTTTT	CASSSPPDRNTGELFF
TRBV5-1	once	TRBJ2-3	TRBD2	TGCGCCAGCAGCTCTTCGGGTGGCGGGGGTCTAGGAGATACGCAGTATTTT	CASSSSGGGGLGDTQYF
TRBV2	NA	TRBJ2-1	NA	TGTGCCAGCAGTGAGAGAGAGACTAGTCTCAATGAGCAGTTCTTC	CASSERETSLNEQFF
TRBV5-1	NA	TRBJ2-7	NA	TGCGCCAGCCGAGTCGGGAGTCTCTACGAGCAGTACTTC	CASRVGSLYEQYF
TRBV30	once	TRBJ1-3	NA	TGTGCCTGGGTGACAAGCTCTGGAAACACCATATATTTT	CAWVTSSGNTIYF
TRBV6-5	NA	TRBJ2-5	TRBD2	TGTGCCAGCAGTGAGGGACTAGCTGAGTACTTC	CASSEGLAEYF
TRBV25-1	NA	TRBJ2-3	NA	TGTGCCAGCAGCCTACCCCAGGCTAGCACAGATACGCAGTATTTT	CASSLPQASTDTQYF
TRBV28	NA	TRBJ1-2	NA	TGTGCCAGCAGCTTCGTAGCTTCGTATGGCTACACCTTC	CASSFVASYGYTF
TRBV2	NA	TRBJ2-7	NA	TGTGCCAGCAGCTCAGGGGTGAGGGAGCAGTACTTC	CASSSGVREQYF
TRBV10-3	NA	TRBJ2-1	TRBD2	TGTGCCATCAGCCCCGCTAGCGGGATTAACAATGAGCAGTTCTTC	CAISPASGINNEQFF
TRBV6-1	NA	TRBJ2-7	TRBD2	TGTGCCAGCAGTCGGGAGGTCTCGTACGAGCAGTACTTC	CASSREVSYEQYF
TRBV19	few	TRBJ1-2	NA	TGTGCCAGTACCAGGGCCTATGGCTACACCTTC	CASTRAYGYTF
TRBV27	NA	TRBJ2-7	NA	TGTGCCAGTAGCCGGGACACAACCTACGAGCAGTACTTC	CASSRDTTYEQYF
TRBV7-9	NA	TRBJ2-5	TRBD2	TGTGCCAGCAGACCGAGCGGGAGCGGTGAGACCCAGTACTTC	CASRPSGSGETQYF
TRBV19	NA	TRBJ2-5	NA	TGTGCCAGTAGTAAGCCGACAGGACAAGAGACCCAGTACTTC	CASSKPTGQETQYF
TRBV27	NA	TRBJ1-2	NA	TGTGCCAGCAGGAGACTTACAGGGAGGGAATCCTATGGCTACACCTTC	CASRRLTGRESYGYTF
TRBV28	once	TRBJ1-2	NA	TGTGCCAGCTTAAGGGACGGGGGGATGGGCTATGGCTACACCTTC	CASLRDGGMGYGYTF
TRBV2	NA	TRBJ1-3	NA	TGTGCCACCCCGGAGAGCTCTGGAAACACCATATATTTT	CATPESSGNTIYF
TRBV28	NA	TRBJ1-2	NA	TGTGCCAGCAGGCACGGTGCATTAACCCTTGGTGGCTACACCTTC	CASRHGALTLGGYTF
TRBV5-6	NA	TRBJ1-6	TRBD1	TGTGCCAGCAGCTTTCGAGGGGGCGATTATTCACCCCTCCACTTT	CASSFRGGDYSPLHF
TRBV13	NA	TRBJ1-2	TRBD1	TGTGCCAGCAGCGCAGGACAGGAGGAGAGCTACACCTTC	CASSAGQEESYTF
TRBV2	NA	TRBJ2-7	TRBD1	TGTGCCAGCAGTGAGGACAGGGACCGCGCCGCAACCTACGAGCAGTACTTC	CASSEDRDRAATYEQYF
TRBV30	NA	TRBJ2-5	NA	TGTGCCTGGAGTGTAGTGACAGGGAGCGGGGAGACCCAGTACTTC	CAWSVVTGSGETQYF
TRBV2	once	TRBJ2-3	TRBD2	TGTGCCAGCAGGGCTAGACTAGCGGGGCCTGATACGCAGTATTTT	CASRARLAGPDTQYF
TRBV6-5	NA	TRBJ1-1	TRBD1	TGTGCCAGCAGCCGAACCCGGGACAGGGGGCGAGCTTTCTTT	CASSRTRDRGRAFF